Presented here are 9 T cell receptor beta chains from one specimen sequenced in a study of beta chain features in type 1 diabetes. The whole isolated RNA underwent reverse transcription, so sequencing captured expressed TCRB transcripts. Clones were read by immunoSEQ multiplex PCR, and TCRdb kept only the in-frame ones, dropping some. The sample has about 150,000 clones, under 60% seen once; the top ten hold approximately 0.4%. Sequenced: Tregs from blood. The receptors derive from a man between 18 and 35 years old in good health.

DNA of the CDR3: TGTGCCAGCAGCTTATCTCGGAAACTGTTTTTT. It translates to CASSLSRKLFF. This sequence joins TRBV7-6 and TRBJ1-4; no firm D call. Germline lookup yields CDR1 SGHVS and CDR2 FNYEAQ. CDR3 length equals 11 residues. Trimming cost V 2 bases and J 11 bases, with 6 bases left between them.

This sequence joins TRBV11-2 and TRBJ1-3, with a weak D call TRBD1 (6 bases). V was cut by 2 bases and J by 1 base, with 6 bases left in between. This CDR3 has 14 residues. Germline-derived CDR1 and CDR2 are SGHAT and FQNNGV. The CDR3 reads CASSLQGSGNTIYF. CDR3 DNA: TGTGCCAGCAGCTTACAGGGGTCTGGAAACACCATATATTTT. Together with reference TRBV11-2 and TRBJ1-3, the CDR3 gives the full variable domain: EAGVAQSPRYKIIEKRQSVAFWCNPISGHATLYWYQQILGQGPKLLIQFQNNGVVDDSQLPKDRFSAERLKGVDSTLKIQPAKLEDSAVYLCASSLQGSGNTIYFGEGSWLTVV.

The chain joins TRBV6-6 to TRBJ2-7; 8 nucleotides agree with TRBD2. V was clipped by 6 bases and J by 7 bases; unmatched bases: 5. The CDR3 has 12 amino acids. The germline V gene encodes CDR1 MNHNY and CDR2 SVGAGI (reference sequence). This CDR3 reads CASSYRLAEQYF. The CDR3 nucleotides are TGTGCCAGCAGCTATCGACTAGCGGAGCAGTACTTC.

J is TRBJ1-2 and V is TRBV6-6; TRBD1 agrees at 7 bases. CDR1 and CDR2 (germline): MNHNY, SVGAGI (reference sequence). Trimming at V came to 6 bases and at J to 3 bases, leaving 7 bases not matched to a gene. The CDR3 is made up of 14 amino acids. The CDR3 region is CASRRRQGDYGYTF. The CDR3 coding sequence is TGTGCCAGCAGACGAAGACAGGGAGACTATGGCTACACCTTC.

This clone was counted between two and nine times. V is TRBV19 and J is TRBJ2-4, with 9 bases identical to TRBD1. V gave up 5 bases and J gave up 9 bases; unmatched junction bases: 5. Germline V gene sequence: CDR1 LNHDA, CDR2 SQIVND (reference sequence). CDR3 length: 13 residues. The CDR3 DNA follows: TGTGCCAGTAGTGTTACGGACAGGGGCATTCAGTACTTC. It is translated as CASSVTDRGIQYF.

The chain recombines TRBV6-4 with TRBJ2-2; TRBD1 might be the D (5 bases). Trimming shortened V by 5 bases and J by 2 bases, and 9 bases separated the two germline ends. The CDR3 is 14 amino acids. Germline CDR1 and CDR2: MRHNA and SNTAGT. In nucleotides, the CDR3 is TGTGCCAGCAGTTTTCAGGGTAACACCGGGGAGCTGTTTTTT. Residues: CASSFQGNTGELFF.

This chain uses TRBV5-1 with TRBJ2-7; no reliable D call. Trimming removed 0 bases at V and 1 base at J, with 14 bases between. Germline V CDR1 and CDR2: SGHRS, YFSETQ. This CDR3 has 16 amino acids. Here the CDR3 DNA reads TGCGCCAGCAGCTTGGGACCGCAGGTTACGTCCTACGAGCAGTACTTC. It is translated as CASSLGPQVTSYEQYF.

The chain has TRBV11-2 and TRBJ1-5; D not certain. Between the trimmed V and J ends, which lost 5 bases and 3 bases, there was a span of 8 bases. From germline, CDR1 is SGHAT and CDR2 FQNNGV. The CDR3 spans 13 residues. The CDR3 region has the DNA TGTGCCAGCAGCCAGCGACCCAATCAGCCCCAGCATTTT. Translation gives CASSQRPNQPQHF. The variable domain in full, completed from reference TRBV11-2 and TRBJ1-5, reads EAGVAQSPRYKIIEKRQSVAFWCNPISGHATLYWYQQILGQGPKLLIQFQNNGVVDDSQLPKDRFSAERLKGVDSTLKIQPAKLEDSAVYLCASSQRPNQPQHFGDGTRLSIL.

V is TRBV7-2 and J is TRBJ2-1, with D possibly being TRBD1 (5 bases). Germline CDR1 SGHTA, CDR2 FQGNSA. This CDR3 is built from 16 residues. Trimming took 1 base from V and 4 from J, leaving 14 bases between them. The CDR3 DNA sequence: TGTGCCAGCAGCTTAGTTTGGGGCCGCCAGTACAATGAGCAGTTCTTC. Protein product: CASSLVWGRQYNEQFF.